Following are 7 T cell receptor beta chains from one sample sequenced in a study of T cells in localized non-small cell lung cancer. Clones were sequenced by immunoSEQ multiplex PCR, and TCRdb holds only the in-frame ones, with some missing. The sample lists 35,000 to 40,000 clones, approximately 88% occurring once. Sequencing was performed on peripheral blood, taken before any cancer treatment. These receptors were collected from a woman aged 40-70 years with stage I lung adenocarcinoma.

The gene calls are TRBV6-1 and TRBJ2-5; D unclear. This CDR3 is 14 amino acids long. Between the trimmed V and J ends, which lost 5 bases and 4 bases, there was a span of 14 bases. Germline V gene lookup returns CDR1 MNHNS and CDR2 SASEGT. CDR3 sequence (DNA): TGTGCCAGCAGTCTAAAGGGATCTGTAGAGACCCAGTACTTC. The encoded protein is CASSLKGSVETQYF.

This clone was recorded a few times. The genes are TRBV29-1 and TRBJ2-3, with D perhaps matching TRBD2 (5 bases). Germline CDR1 is SQVTM and CDR2 is ANQGSEA. Trimming pared 7 bases from V and 6 bases from J, leaving 11 bases between. The CDR3 is 11 residues long. The CDR3 spells CSAFPGDTQYF. The CDR3 bases are TGCAGCGCCTTTCCGGGGGATACGCAGTATTTT.

In its sample, this clone was seen a few times. V usage is TRBV19 and J usage is TRBJ2-3; D not certain. Trimming took off 7 bases at V and 0 bases at J, with 14 bases between the two ends. CDR3 length: 15 amino acids. CDR1 is LNHDA, CDR2 SQIVND, per germline (reference sequence). This CDR3 reads CASNPLCSSTDTQYF. The CDR3 nucleotides read TGTGCCAGTAATCCGCTCTGTTCTAGCACAGATACGCAGTATTTT. Together with reference TRBV19 and TRBJ2-3, the CDR3 gives the full variable domain: DGGITQSPKYLFRKEGQNVTLSCEQNLNHDAMYWYRQDPGQGLRLIYYSQIVNDFQKGDIAEGYSVSREKKESFPLTVTSAQKNPTAFYLCASNPLCSSTDTQYFGPGTRLTVL.

The chain combines TRBV28 with TRBJ1-5; 8 bases agree with TRBD1. The CDR3 loop spans 15 amino acids. With V trimmed by 4 bases and J by 3 bases, 5 bases remained unmatched. CDR1 and CDR2 from the germline V gene are MDHEN and SYDVKM. Written as DNA, the CDR3 is TGTGCCAGCAGTTCCGGACAGGGTGACAATCAGCCCCAGCATTTT. It specifies CASSSGQGDNQPQHF. Filled out from reference TRBV28 and TRBJ1-5, the complete variable domain reads DVKVTQSSRYLVKRTGEKVFLECVQDMDHENMFWYRQDPGLGLRLIYFSYDVKMKEKGDIPEGYSVSREKKERFSLILESASTNQTSMYLCASSSGQGDNQPQHFGDGTRLSIL.

The V call is TRBV7-9, the J call TRBJ2-3; TRBD2 agrees at 10 bases. This CDR3 contains 18 residues. J lost 1 base, V lost 1 base, and 8 bases had no gene match. Germline CDR1 SEHNR, CDR2 FQNEAQ (reference sequence). The CDR3, as DNA: TGTGCCAGCAGCTTAGTGTGGACTAGCGGAACAGGCACAGATACGCAGTATTTT. Protein sequence: CASSLVWTSGTGTDTQYF.

The genes are TRBV7-2 and TRBJ2-7; 11 bases map to TRBD2. Germline V lookup: CDR1 SGHTA, CDR2 FQGNSA. This CDR3 comprises 14 residues. With 1 base clipped from V and 6 bases from J, the junction kept 2 bases outside the gene matches. The CDR3 DNA is TGTGCCAGCAGCTTAGTTACTAGCGGGAGCGAGCAGTACTTC. Encoded protein: CASSLVTSGSEQYF. The complete variable domain, with remaining parts taken from reference TRBV7-2 and TRBJ2-7, reads GAGVSQSPSNKVTEKGKDVELRCDPISGHTALYWYRQSLGQGLEFLIYFQGNSAPDKSGLPSDRFSAERTGGSVSTLTIQRTQQEDSAVYLCASSLVTSGSEQYFGPGTRLTVT.

The chain combines TRBV4-1 with TRBJ2-5; 8 nucleotides agree with TRBD2. CDR1 and CDR2 from the germline V gene are MGHRA and YSYEKL. Losses at the gene ends were 3 bases for V and 5 bases for J; bases not matched to a gene: 20. The CDR3 is made up of 19 amino acids. CDR3 nucleotides: TGCGCCAGCAGCCAGAGGACCGGGACTAGATCGATGGCGATCGAGACCCAGTACTTC. Translating gives CASSQRTGTRSMAIETQYF.